This T cell receptor (beta chain) is from a study of T cell responses to AZD1222 COVID-19 vaccine. Turning to this clone: No antigen is known for it.

CDR1 LNHDA and CDR2 SQIVND come from the germline V gene (reference sequence). This CDR3 has 16 residues. V was pared by 4 bases and J by 0 bases, with 13 bases between. Profiling relied on immunoSEQ multiplex PCR, and the TCRdb table lists in-frame clones only, not all of them. The table has about 56,000 clones, 86% seen once. Whole-study findings and limits: Recipients of two AZD1222 doses showed rising Spike-specific TCR breadth and depth. There were vaccine-associated CD4 TCRs across spike, dominant at 160-218 and 743-854. Baseline testing showed seropositivity in only a handful of AZD1222 recipients.

This chain links TRBV19 with TRBJ1-3; a possible D gene is TRBD1 (5 bases). The sequence came from an adult who received the AZD1222 COVID-19 vaccine. Sample: peripheral blood, taken 28 days after the second AZD1222 dose. CDR3 residues: CASSRGRRDSGNTIYF. In DNA, the CDR3 is TGTGCCAGTAGTAGGGGACGGCGAGACTCTGGAAACACCATATATTTT.